This TCR beta chain was sequenced for a study of cytomegalovirus exposure and HLA in healthy donors. Whole-study context: Genotyping showed roughly 77% of roughly 400 donors falling in the Caucasian-associated ancestry cluster.

The V gene lost 6 bases and the J gene lost 3 bases, with 8 bases spanning the gap. This CDR3 region has 13 residues. The germline gives CDR1 MNHEY, CDR2 SVGAGI. Study outcomes and limitations: Earlier analysis looked at TCR beta V segments, and most were productive about 90% or about 30% of the time. The CMV antigen specificity of a few CMV-associated chains was confirmed through in vitro analysis.

A remark on this clone: Its antigen is as yet unknown.

The PCR contained 60 Vbeta and 13 Jbeta primers. This table comes from immunoSEQ multiplex PCR, and its TCRdb copy is limited to in-frame clones, with some not included. The sample records tens of thousands of clones, around three quarters being singletons. Sequenced material: PBMCs. The receptor's source is a woman in her forties in good health and CMV-seropositive. The chain combines TRBV6-5 with TRBJ2-2, with D perhaps TRBD2 (5 bases). The CDR3 region is CASSTRDTGELFF. The CDR3 bases are TGTGCCAGCAGCACGCGGGACACCGGGGAGCTGTTTTTT.